This T cell receptor (beta chain) was profiled in a study of radiotherapy plus CTLA-4 blockade in lung cancer. Study as a whole: Disease control reached over 30%, with objective responses in under 20%.

People whose metastatic non-small-cell lung cancer was chemo-refractory got focal radiation along with CTLA-4 blockade by ipilimumab. This clone has only one observation. The antigen is unknown. This CDR3 region has 15 residues. V gave up 8 bases and J gave up 6 bases; unmatched junction bases: 7. CDR1 and CDR2 (germline): MNHEY, SMNVEV (reference sequence). Findings of the study overall: Expansion in blood of tumor-derived TCR clones was seen after radiotherapy plus ipilimumab. Alongside interferon-beta, early blood T cell clone dynamics were reportedly the best predictor of response.

Clones were sequenced by immunoSEQ multiplex PCR, and TCRdb holds only the in-frame ones, with some missing. The profile shows about 51,000 clones, around 79% of them singletons. This rearrangement joins TRBV27 to TRBJ2-2; TRBD1 agrees at 12 bases. This material consisted of peripheral blood, taken from a patient treated with radiotherapy plus ipilimumab. The source is a human donor with non-small cell lung cancer who had a complete response to radiotherapy plus ipilimumab. CDR3 nucleotide sequence: TGTGCCAGCCGCCGGGACAGGGGGCTGTCCGGGGAGCTGTTTTTT. This encodes CASRRDRGLSGELFF.